The 23 T cell receptor beta chains below all came from one sample that was sequenced in a study of cytomegalovirus exposure and HLA in healthy donors. Amplification used 60 Vbeta primers and 13 Jbeta primers. Repertoires were generated with immunoSEQ multiplex PCR, while TCRdb's copy carries only in-frame clones and drops some. The table has about 170,000 clones, 65% to 85% seen once. The material sequenced was PBMCs. The receptor set was obtained from a woman aged 45-65 years in good health and CMV-seropositive.

Only one count was recorded for this clone. V is TRBV5-4 and J is TRBJ2-5; 12 nucleotides match TRBD2. Germline V gene lookup returns CDR1 SGHNT and CDR2 YYREEE (reference sequence). Trimming at V came to 0 bases and at J to 5 bases, leaving 8 bases not matched to a gene. The CDR3 loop spans 17 amino acids. The DNA of the CDR3 is TGTGCCAGCAGCTTGGGTTTGCTAGCGGGGGGGATGGAGACCCAGTACTTC. It codes for CASSLGLLAGGMETQYF.

The rearrangement joins TRBV4-1 to TRBJ2-7; a possible D gene is TRBD1 (6 bases). V was pared by 5 bases and J by 6 bases, with 23 bases between. The CDR3 has 16 amino acids. From germline, CDR1 is MGHRA and CDR2 YSYEKL. The CDR3 protein is CASSREVGTTPREQYF. The CDR3 DNA reads TGCGCCAGCAGCAGAGAGGTTGGGACAACCCCCCGCGAGCAGTACTTC.

This chain uses TRBV6-5 with TRBJ2-2, with TRBD2 as a possible D gene (6 bases). V was cut by 8 bases and J by 4 bases, with 8 bases left in between. From germline, CDR1 is MNHEY and CDR2 SVGAGI. The CDR3 loop spans 12 amino acids. CDR3 region: CASRGSTGELFF. CDR3 nucleotide sequence: TGTGCCAGCCGGGGGAGCACCGGGGAGCTGTTTTTT.

The V call is TRBV7-6, the J call TRBJ2-2; 10 bases line up with TRBD2. The CDR3 extends over 15 amino acids. Germline V gives CDR1 SGHVS, CDR2 FNYEAQ. Unmatched junction bases numbered 5, after V lost 5 bases and J lost 5 bases. CDR3 loop: CASSPSSGGTGELFF. CDR3 nucleotide sequence: TGTGCCAGCAGCCCGTCTAGCGGGGGTACCGGGGAGCTGTTTTTT.

This clone was counted a few times. This chain connects TRBV7-7 to TRBJ1-4, with TRBD1 matching over 9 bases. J lost 8 bases, V lost 5 bases, and 9 bases had no gene match. Per the germline V gene, CDR1 is SSHAT and CDR2 is FNYEAQ (reference sequence). The CDR3 is 15 amino acids. The CDR3 DNA reads as TGTGCCAGCAGCCCAGGGACAGGGTTGTACGAAAAACTGTTTTTT. This sequence encodes CASSPGTGLYEKLFF.

This clone was seen more than once but under ten times. The chain links TRBV19 to TRBJ1-1; D is uncertain. V shed 6 bases and J shed 1 base, with 9 bases lying between them. The germline gives CDR1 LNHDA, CDR2 SQIVND (reference sequence). This CDR3 is built from 13 residues. This CDR3 is CASRSAGNTEAFF. In nucleotides, the CDR3 is TGTGCCAGTAGATCCGCGGGGAACACTGAAGCTTTCTTT.

The chain has TRBV19 and TRBJ2-7; D remains unclear. The CDR3 loop spans 14 amino acids. V was cut by 5 bases and J by 2 bases, with 13 bases left in between. From germline, CDR1 is LNHDA and CDR2 SQIVND (reference sequence). The CDR3 protein is CASSLQVPPYEQYF. The CDR3 nucleotides are TGTGCCAGTAGTCTCCAGGTTCCCCCCTACGAGCAGTACTTC.

The chain employs TRBV5-6 and TRBJ1-2; the match to TRBD1 covers 7 bases. The CDR3 length is 16 residues. In germline, CDR1 is SGHDT, CDR2 YYEEEE. V gave up 0 bases and J gave up 6 bases; unmatched junction bases: 11. This CDR3 reads CASSLVGQVAIDGYTF. CDR3 nucleotide sequence: TGTGCCAGCAGCTTGGTAGGACAGGTGGCTATAGATGGCTACACCTTC.

In this sample, this clone turned up a few times. This chain uses TRBV5-6 with TRBJ2-1, with D perhaps TRBD1 (5 bases). Germline V gives CDR1 SGHDT, CDR2 YYEEEE. Trimming took off 3 bases at V and 0 bases at J, with 13 bases between the two ends. The CDR3 is made up of 16 amino acids. The CDR3 spells CASSSGQGSSYNEQFF. The CDR3 DNA is TGTGCCAGCAGCTCAGGGCAGGGAAGCTCCTACAATGAGCAGTTCTTC.

The chain uses TRBV21-1 and TRBJ1-5. TRBV21-1 is recorded as a pseudogene. The CDR3 runs to 15 residues. The CDR3 sequence is CASSKTVTSNQPQHF. The DNA for the CDR3 is TGTGCCAGCAGCAAAACGGTCACTAGCAATCAGCCCCAGCATTTT.

As for this clone: The sample carries other DNA sequences with the same CDR3. The J gene is TRBJ1-5, the V gene TRBV9, with 7 nucleotides matching TRBD1. Germline V gene data show CDR1 as SGDLS and CDR2 as YYNGEE. This CDR3 is built from 14 residues. The J segment lost 4 bases and the V segment lost 0 bases, leaving 1 base of the junction unmatched. The DNA for the CDR3 is TGTGCCAGCAGCGTAGGGACAGGAAATCAGCCCCAGCATTTT. Its protein product is CASSVGTGNQPQHF.

V usage is TRBV5-1 and J usage is TRBJ2-5; 7 nucleotides align to TRBD2. Trimming removed 5 bases from V and 1 base from J; junction bases left unmatched: 5. Germline lookup yields CDR1 SGHRS and CDR2 YFSETQ. The CDR3 consists of 14 residues. CDR3 nucleotide sequence: TGCGCCAGCAGTTCCGGGGGGACCCAAGAGACCCAGTACTTC. Residues: CASSSGGTQETQYF.

This chain links TRBV19 with TRBJ1-1; tentatively, D is TRBD1 (5 bases). Trimming stripped 5 bases from V and 1 base from J, with 11 bases between. The CDR3 spans 14 residues. CDR1 is LNHDA, CDR2 SQIVND, per germline (reference sequence). The CDR3 reads CASSPDRSNTEAFF. CDR3 nucleotide sequence: TGTGCCAGTAGTCCTGACAGATCGAACACTGAAGCTTTCTTT.

This chain uses TRBV5-6 with TRBJ2-5; 7 nucleotides match TRBD2. J lost 3 bases, V lost 7 bases, and 6 bases had no gene match. Germline CDR1 is SGHDT and CDR2 is YYEEEE. This CDR3 is 13 amino acids long. CDR3 bases: TGTGCCAGCGGCGGGGGACGAAAAGAGACCCAGTACTTC. This sequence encodes CASGGGRKETQYF.

This clone came up once. This chain links TRBV4-2 with TRBJ1-2, with D possibly matching TRBD1 (5 bases). The CDR3 is 13 residues long. V was pared by 3 bases and J by 7 bases, with 12 bases between. Germline V gene lookup returns CDR1 LGHNA and CDR2 YNFKEQ. The CDR3 spells CASSQLGGTGYTF. The CDR3 DNA reads as TGTGCCAGCAGCCAGCTGGGGGGTACTGGCTACACCTTC.

This chain uses TRBV6-5 with TRBJ2-3, with TRBD2 matching over 10 bases. Germline loops: CDR1 MNHEY, CDR2 SVGAGI. The CDR3 has 15 residues. J gave up 2 bases and V 5 bases, and 4 bases lay outside the gene matches. CDR3 in amino acids: CASSITSGITDTQYF. As DNA, the CDR3 is TGTGCCAGCAGTATTACTAGCGGGATCACAGATACGCAGTATTTT.

Only a few counts were recorded for this clone. This chain uses TRBV5-1 with TRBJ2-5; 7 bases agree with TRBD2. J gave up 1 base and V 0 bases, and 6 bases lay outside the gene matches. CDR3 size: 16 residues. CDR1 and CDR2 from the germline V gene are SGHRS and YFSETQ. CDR3 DNA: TGCGCCAGCAGCTTGGCCTACCGGGGGGTCCAAGAGACCCAGTACTTC. It yields the protein CASSLAYRGVQETQYF.

The gene calls are TRBV5-1 and TRBJ2-6, with a possible D match to TRBD1 (6 bases). Trimming pared 6 bases from V and 1 base from J, leaving 17 bases between. The germline V gene has CDR1 SGHRS and CDR2 YFSETQ. The CDR3 extends over 17 amino acids. This CDR3 is CASTPGVLLSGANVLTF. For the CDR3, the DNA is TGCGCCAGCACACCAGGGGTGTTACTGTCTGGGGCCAACGTCCTGACTTTC.

The chain uses TRBV18 and TRBJ1-1; possibly TRBD1 for D (6 bases). The CDR3 has 14 residues. Per germline, CDR1 KGHSH and CDR2 LQKENI. The germline V and J ends were trimmed by 3 bases and 4 bases, with 12 bases remaining between them. CDR3 sequence reads: CASSPAKGVTEAFF. In nucleotides, the CDR3 is TGTGCCAGCTCACCCGCGAAGGGGGTCACTGAAGCTTTCTTT. The full variable domain, in which reference TRBV18 and TRBJ1-1 provide the parts outside the CDR3, is NAGVMQNPRHLVRRRGQEARLRCSPMKGHSHVYWYRQLPEEGLKFMVYLQKENIIDESGMPKERFSAEFPKEGPSILRIQQVVRGDSAAYFCASSPAKGVTEAFFGQGTRLTVV.

This chain joins TRBV5-4 and TRBJ1-2; weak D call: TRBD1 (5 bases). Trimming took off 4 bases at V and 4 bases at J, with 11 bases between the two ends. The CDR3 is 13 amino acids. Germline V gene sequence: CDR1 SGHNT, CDR2 YYREEE (reference sequence). CDR3 region: CASSLGTRYGYTF. In DNA form, the CDR3 reads TGTGCCAGCAGCCTCGGGACTCGCTATGGCTACACCTTC.

The table lists this clone with a count of one. The V and J genes are TRBV9 and TRBJ2-7; 12 bases are shared with TRBD2. The V segment lost 4 bases and the J segment 3 bases; nucleotides outside the gene matches: 5. Per germline, CDR1 SGDLS and CDR2 YYNGEE. The CDR3 is made up of 15 amino acids. CDR3 amino acids: CASSIGLAGNYEQYF. In DNA form, the CDR3 reads TGTGCCAGCAGCATTGGACTAGCGGGGAACTACGAGCAGTACTTC. Full variable domain (rest looked up from reference TRBV9 and TRBJ2-7): DSGVTQTPKHLITATGQRVTLRCSPRSGDLSVYWYQQSLDQGLQFLIQYYNGEERAKGNILERFSAQQFPDLHSELNLSSLELGDSALYFCASSIGLAGNYEQYFGPGTRLTVT.

To note about this clone: The sample contains more than one DNA sequence encoding this CDR3. V is TRBV5-1 and J is TRBJ2-7, with 8 bases lining up with TRBD1. The CDR3 is made up of 15 amino acids. Germline CDR1 and CDR2: SGHRS and YFSETQ. The trim removed 0 bases at V and 3 bases at J, leaving 5 bases unmatched. This CDR3 is CASSLGGTGGYEQYF. CDR3 nucleotides: TGCGCCAGCAGCTTGGGAGGGACAGGCGGCTACGAGCAGTACTTC.

The chain uses TRBV27 and TRBJ1-4; 9 nucleotides align to TRBD1. Germline lookup yields CDR1 MNHEY and CDR2 SMNVEV (reference sequence). This CDR3 is built from 15 residues. V lost 0 bases to trimming and J lost 8 bases; unmatched junction nucleotides: 4. The CDR3 nucleotides are TGTGCCAGCAGTTTATCACAGGGGGCTTACGAAAAACTGTTTTTT. This codes for CASSLSQGAYEKLFF.